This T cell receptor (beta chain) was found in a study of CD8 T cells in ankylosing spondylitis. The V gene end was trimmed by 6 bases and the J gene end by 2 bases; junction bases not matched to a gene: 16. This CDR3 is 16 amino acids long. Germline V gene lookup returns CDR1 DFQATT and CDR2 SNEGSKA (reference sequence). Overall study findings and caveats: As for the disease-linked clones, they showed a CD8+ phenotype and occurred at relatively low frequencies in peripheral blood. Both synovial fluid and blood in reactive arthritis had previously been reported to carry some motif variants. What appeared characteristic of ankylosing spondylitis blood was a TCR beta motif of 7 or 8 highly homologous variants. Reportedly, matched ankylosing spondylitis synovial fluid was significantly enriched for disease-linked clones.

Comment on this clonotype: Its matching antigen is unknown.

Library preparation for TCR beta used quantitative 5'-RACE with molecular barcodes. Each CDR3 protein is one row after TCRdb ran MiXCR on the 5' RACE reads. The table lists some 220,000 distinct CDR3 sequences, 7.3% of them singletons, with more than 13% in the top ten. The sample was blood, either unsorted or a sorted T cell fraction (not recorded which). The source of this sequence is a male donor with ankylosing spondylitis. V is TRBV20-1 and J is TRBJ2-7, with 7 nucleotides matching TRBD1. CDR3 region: CSAPTPKSQGAYEQYF. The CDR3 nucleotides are TGCAGTGCCCCAACTCCCAAATCGCAGGGGGCCTACGAGCAGTACTTC.